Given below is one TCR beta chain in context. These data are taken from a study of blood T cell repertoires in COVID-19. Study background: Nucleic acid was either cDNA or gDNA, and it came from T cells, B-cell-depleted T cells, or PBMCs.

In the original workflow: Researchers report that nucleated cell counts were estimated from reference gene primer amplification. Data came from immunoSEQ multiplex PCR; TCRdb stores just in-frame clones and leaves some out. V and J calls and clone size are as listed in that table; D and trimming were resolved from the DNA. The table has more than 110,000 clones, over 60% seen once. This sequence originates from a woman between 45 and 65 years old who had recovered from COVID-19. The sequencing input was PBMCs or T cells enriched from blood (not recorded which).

The CDR3 region is CASSMGPGWGPSNTGELFF. The CDR3 DNA reads as TGTGCCAGCAGTATGGGGCCTGGTTGGGGCCCATCGAACACCGGGGAGCTGTTTTTT. This chain connects TRBV7-3 to TRBJ2-2; a weak D match, TRBD1 (5 bases). The CDR3 runs 19 residues. The V and J ends lost 6 bases and 0 bases respectively, with 23 bases between them. Germline values: CDR1 SGHTA, CDR2 FQGTGA.